This entry is about one TCR beta chain. This entry is derived from a study of blood T cells in healthy people across ages. Study in general: Per two T cells, template switching captured roughly one barcoded beta molecule.

Trimming removed 6 bases from V and 5 bases from J; junction bases left unmatched: 8. Germline CDR1 MNHEY, CDR2 SVGEGT. The CDR3 is 15 residues long. The authors ran a second PCR of 7 to 11 cycles using a sample-barcoded 5' primer and a J-beta primer mix. TCRdb redid the calling of the 5' RACE reads with MiXCR, one entry per CDR3 protein. The sample lists 600,000 to 850,000 distinct CDR3 sequences, roughly 43% occurring once. The chain links TRBV6-2 or TRBV6-3 to TRBJ2-5; 11 nucleotides match TRBD1. Sequenced material: blood. The TCR comes from a woman aged 60-75 years in good health. The CDR3 DNA is TGTGCCAGCAGCCACGGACAGGGGGCGATGGAGACCCAGTACTTC. Its protein is CASSHGQGAMETQYF.